One sample yielded the 24 T cell receptor beta chains listed below, sequenced in a study of cytomegalovirus exposure and HLA in healthy donors. PCR primers comprised 60 Vbeta and 13 Jbeta primers. Profiling relied on immunoSEQ multiplex PCR, and the TCRdb table lists in-frame clones only, not all of them. Of 95,000 to 130,000 clones listed, about 59% are singletons. The sequenced sample was PBMCs. These receptors all come from a woman aged 40 to 50 in good health and CMV-seropositive.

V and J are TRBV5-5 and TRBJ2-5; D call uncertain. The CDR3 runs to 12 residues. V lost 4 bases, J lost 5 bases, and 9 bases lay in between. Germline loops: CDR1 SGHKS, CDR2 YYEKEE (reference sequence). The CDR3 nucleotides are TGTGCCAGCAGCACTGTATGGGAGACCCAGTACTTC. This gives the protein CASSTVWETQYF.

This clone appeared a few times. V is TRBV7-9 and J is TRBJ1-2; the match to TRBD1 covers 8 bases. This CDR3 comprises 15 residues. In germline, CDR1 is SEHNR, CDR2 FQNEAQ (reference sequence). Losses at the gene ends were 3 bases for V and 1 base for J; bases not matched to a gene: 4. DNA for the CDR3: TGTGCCAGCAGCTTTACAGGGGGGGATAACTATGGCTACACCTTC. It yields the protein CASSFTGGDNYGYTF. Full variable domain (outside the CDR3, taken from reference TRBV7-9 and TRBJ1-2): DTGVSQNPRHKITKRGQNVTFRCDPISEHNRLYWYRQTLGQGPEFLTYFQNEAQLEKSRLLSDRFSAERPKGSFSTLEIQRTEQGDSAMYLCASSFTGGDNYGYTFGSGTRLTVV.

This sequence joins TRBV14 and TRBJ1-1; D not resolved. CDR1 is SGHDN and CDR2 is FVKESK in the germline V gene. The CDR3 has 13 residues. Deletions cut 0 bases from V and 8 bases from J, with 10 bases between. CDR3: CASSQETQLEAFF. Written as DNA, the CDR3 is TGTGCCAGCAGCCAAGAAACACAGTTAGAAGCTTTCTTT.

The rearrangement links TRBV7-9 to TRBJ2-1, with TRBD2 matching 7 bases. CDR1 is SEHNR and CDR2 is FQNEAQ in the germline V gene (reference sequence). Trimming removed 5 bases from V and 0 bases from J; junction bases left unmatched: 7. CDR3 length: 16 amino acids. The CDR3 reads CASSKTTSRSYNEQFF. The CDR3 DNA reads as TGTGCCAGCAGCAAAACGACTAGCCGCTCCTACAATGAGCAGTTCTTC. Together with reference TRBV7-9 and TRBJ2-1, the CDR3 gives the full variable domain: DTGVSQNPRHKITKRGQNVTFRCDPISEHNRLYWYRQTLGQGPEFLTYFQNEAQLEKSRLLSDRFSAERPKGSFSTLEIQRTEQGDSAMYLCASSKTTSRSYNEQFFGPGTRLTVL.

The chain joins TRBV30 to TRBJ1-1; D is undetermined. V was pared by 2 bases and J by 5 bases, with 15 bases between. Germline assignment: CDR1 GTSNPN and CDR2 SVGIG (reference sequence). This CDR3 spans 14 amino acids. CDR3 DNA sequence: TGTGCCTGGAGTCTGACTTTCGGAGGGACTGAAGCTTTCTTT. Protein product: CAWSLTFGGTEAFF.

The gene calls are TRBV1 and TRBJ2-7; the DNA was not used to check the table's D call, TRBD1. TRBV1 is recorded as a pseudogene. This CDR3 is built from 14 residues. CDR3 sequence: CTSSQDPPIYEQYF. In DNA form, the CDR3 reads TGCACCAGCAGCCAAGATCCCCCCATCTACGAGCAGTACTTC.

The chain uses TRBV28 and TRBJ2-7, with 12 bases that match TRBD1. This CDR3 is 16 amino acids long. Germline CDR1 reads MDHEN; CDR2 reads SYDVKM. The ends lost 4 bases at V and 5 bases at J; junction bases unmatched: 9. As DNA, the CDR3 is TGTGCCAGCAGTTCCCACCGGGACAGGGGGCCCAACGAGCAGTACTTC. It encodes CASSSHRDRGPNEQYF.

V usage is TRBV5-5 and J usage is TRBJ2-5; possibly TRBD2 for D (6 bases). This CDR3 is 15 amino acids long. The germline V and J ends were trimmed by 4 bases and 5 bases, with 18 bases remaining between them. The V gene's germline CDR1 is SGHKS and CDR2 YYEKEE (reference sequence). CDR3 DNA: TGTGCCAGCAGCCCCGGGGAGGTGACGTGGGAGACCCAGTACTTC. Its translation is CASSPGEVTWETQYF.

The chain joins TRBV9 to TRBJ2-7, with D possibly matching TRBD2 (6 bases). The CDR3 is made up of 16 amino acids. Germline values: CDR1 SGDLS, CDR2 YYNGEE. The V and J ends lost 0 bases and 3 bases respectively, with 16 bases between them. CDR3 sequence: CASSVGWAGSVYEQYF. DNA for the CDR3: TGTGCCAGCAGCGTAGGTTGGGCGGGATCGGTCTACGAGCAGTACTTC.

This clone was seen once. This chain uses TRBV5-4 with TRBJ2-4; 7 positions match TRBD1. The CDR3 runs 13 residues. Per the germline V gene, CDR1 is SGHNT and CDR2 is YYREEE (reference sequence). V was clipped by 4 bases and J by 6 bases; unmatched bases: 4. CDR3: CASSDNRGNIQYF. Here the CDR3 DNA reads TGTGCCAGCAGCGATAACAGGGGAAACATTCAGTACTTC. Using reference TRBV5-4 and TRBJ2-4 for the parts outside the CDR3, the full variable domain is ETGVTQSPTHLIKTRGQQVTLRCSSQSGHNTVSWYQQALGQGPQFIFQYYREEENGRGNFPPRFSGLQFPNYSSELNVNALELDDSALYLCASSDNRGNIQYFGAGTRLSVL.

The chain combines TRBV5-1 with TRBJ1-1; D is possibly TRBD1 (5 bases). Germline V CDR1 and CDR2: SGHRS, YFSETQ. The V end was cut by 5 bases, the J end by 0 bases, with 14 bases between. This CDR3 has 15 residues. The CDR3 region has the DNA TGCGCCAGCAGGACTTATCCCAGGGTGAACACTGAAGCTTTCTTT. It specifies CASRTYPRVNTEAFF.

This chain uses TRBV7-2 with TRBJ2-1, with 9 bases that match TRBD2. The CDR3 covers 17 residues. Germline trimming cut 5 bases from V and 2 bases from J; bases unmatched to any gene: 10. Germline V gene sequence: CDR1 SGHTA, CDR2 FQGNSA. The CDR3 here is CASSPGIAGAPYNEQFF. Written as DNA, the CDR3 is TGTGCCAGCAGCCCAGGGATAGCGGGGGCCCCCTACAATGAGCAGTTCTTC.

This clone was seen a handful of times. The chain carries TRBV5-1 and TRBJ1-1; 7 nucleotides match TRBD1. Germline V gives CDR1 SGHRS, CDR2 YFSETQ. The CDR3 is 13 residues long. Unmatched junction bases numbered 1, after V lost 4 bases and J lost 1 base. CDR3 sequence (DNA): TGCGCCAGCAGCGACAGGGCGAACACTGAAGCTTTCTTT. Protein product: CASSDRANTEAFF.

As to this clone: In the same sample, other DNA sequences code for this CDR3. The chain employs TRBV19 and TRBJ1-1; 7 bases match TRBD1. This CDR3 comprises 14 residues. Germline trimming cut 1 base from V and 4 bases from J; bases unmatched to any gene: 3. Germline assignment: CDR1 LNHDA and CDR2 SQIVND (reference sequence). CDR3 in amino acids: CASSIGQGGTEAFF. CDR3 DNA sequence: TGTGCCAGTAGTATAGGGCAGGGGGGCACTGAAGCTTTCTTT.

The CDR3 loop reads CASGQLNTEAFF. In DNA form, the CDR3 reads TGTGCCAGCGGACAGCTGAACACTGAAGCTTTCTTT. The genes are TRBV7-8 and TRBJ1-1; D possibly corresponds to TRBD1 (6 bases). The V gene's germline CDR1 is SGHVS and CDR2 FQNEAQ. V shed 8 bases and J shed 0 bases, with 7 bases lying between them. This CDR3 is 12 amino acids long.

For this clone: The sample contains more than one DNA sequence encoding this CDR3. The CDR3 DNA sequence: TGTGCCATCAGTGAAACACCATGCAGCTCTGGAAACACCATATATTTT. It encodes CAISETPCSSGNTIYF. The rearrangement links TRBV10-3 to TRBJ1-3; D is uncertain. The V and J ends lost 3 bases and 0 bases respectively, with 12 bases between them. From germline, CDR1 is ENHRY and CDR2 SYGVKD. The CDR3 contains 16 residues.

This clone was observed a handful of times. V and J are TRBV19 and TRBJ2-3; D possibly corresponds to TRBD2 (6 bases). Trimming removed 7 bases from V and 3 bases from J, with 11 bases in between. Germline CDR1 is LNHDA and CDR2 is SQIVND (reference sequence). This CDR3 has 13 amino acids. In DNA, the CDR3 is TGTGCCAGTACGGAGGGTTTAACAGATACGCAGTATTTT. It specifies CASTEGLTDTQYF.

The gene calls are TRBV6-5 and TRBJ2-7; D unresolved. The V end was cut by 2 bases, the J end by 5 bases, with 13 bases between. Germline V gives CDR1 MNHEY, CDR2 SVGAGI. There are 14 residues in the CDR3. The CDR3: CASSYGPGQHEQYF. DNA for the CDR3: TGTGCCAGCAGTTACGGGCCCGGCCAGCACGAGCAGTACTTC.

This clone was counted only a few times. The chain recombines TRBV19 with TRBJ2-7, with a weak D call TRBD2 (6 bases). Germline V gives CDR1 LNHDA, CDR2 SQIVND (reference sequence). The germline V and J ends were trimmed by 7 bases and 2 bases, with 12 bases remaining between them. This CDR3 has 13 amino acids. The CDR3: CASTPGRPYEQYF. The CDR3 region has the DNA TGTGCCAGTACCCCAGGGAGGCCCTACGAGCAGTACTTC. Drawing the rest from reference TRBV19 and TRBJ2-7, the complete variable domain is DGGITQSPKYLFRKEGQNVTLSCEQNLNHDAMYWYRQDPGQGLRLIYYSQIVNDFQKGDIAEGYSVSREKKESFPLTVTSAQKNPTAFYLCASTPGRPYEQYFGPGTRLTVT.

This chain joins TRBV27 and TRBJ1-2; TRBD1 matches at 9 bases. From germline, CDR1 is MNHEY and CDR2 SMNVEV (reference sequence). With 5 bases clipped from V and 8 bases from J, the junction kept 15 bases outside the gene matches. CDR3 size: 16 residues. The CDR3 nucleotides are TGTGCCAGCAGTACTTTACAGGGGGCGGGGATCCACGGCTACACCTTC. Protein: CASSTLQGAGIHGYTF.

The chain uses TRBV11-2 and TRBJ2-1; 7 bases map to TRBD1. Per germline, CDR1 SGHAT and CDR2 FQNNGV. The J segment lost 0 bases and the V segment lost 5 bases, leaving 4 bases of the junction unmatched. CDR3 length equals 15 residues. CDR3 bases: TGTGCCAGCAGCATTTACAGGGGCTCCTACAATGAGCAGTTCTTC. Protein product: CASSIYRGSYNEQFF.

This clone was detected only a few times. This rearrangement joins TRBV29-1 to TRBJ2-4, with 8 bases lining up with TRBD1. The CDR3 runs to 12 residues. J was trimmed by 6 bases and V by 6 bases; bases with no gene match: 4. Germline loops: CDR1 SQVTM, CDR2 ANQGSEA. In DNA, the CDR3 is TGCAGCGTGGAACAGGGGGTAAACATTCAGTACTTC. This codes for CSVEQGVNIQYF.

This clone has just a few counts. The CDR3 spells CASSERGGGAEDTQYF. The CDR3 DNA sequence: TGTGCCAGCAGCGAGAGGGGCGGGGGAGCGGAAGATACGCAGTATTTT. The rearrangement uses TRBV9 and TRBJ2-3; TRBD2 agrees at 7 bases. CDR1 and CDR2 (germline): SGDLS, YYNGEE. With 3 bases clipped from V and 5 bases from J, the junction kept 12 bases outside the gene matches. The CDR3 contains 16 residues.

The genes are TRBV7-8 and TRBJ2-7; TRBD2 matches 9 bases. The CDR3 spans 16 residues. In germline, CDR1 is SGHVS, CDR2 FQNEAQ. The trim removed 3 bases at V and 3 bases at J, leaving 9 bases unmatched. The CDR3 sequence: CASSLMASSGNYEQYF. The CDR3 bases are TGTGCCAGCAGCTTGATGGCTTCTAGCGGGAACTACGAGCAGTACTTC.